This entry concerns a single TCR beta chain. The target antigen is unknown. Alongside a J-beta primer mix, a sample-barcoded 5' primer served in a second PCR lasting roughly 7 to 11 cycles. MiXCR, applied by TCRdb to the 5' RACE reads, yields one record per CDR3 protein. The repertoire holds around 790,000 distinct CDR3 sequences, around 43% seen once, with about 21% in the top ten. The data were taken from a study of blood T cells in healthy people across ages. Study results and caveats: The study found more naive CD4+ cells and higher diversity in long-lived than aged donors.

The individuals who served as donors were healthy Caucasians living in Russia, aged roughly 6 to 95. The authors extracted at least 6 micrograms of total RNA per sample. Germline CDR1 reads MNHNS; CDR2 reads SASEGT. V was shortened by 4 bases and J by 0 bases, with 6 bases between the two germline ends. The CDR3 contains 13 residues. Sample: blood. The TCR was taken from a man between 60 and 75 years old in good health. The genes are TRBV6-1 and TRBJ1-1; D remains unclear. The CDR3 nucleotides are TGTGCCAGCAGTGCGAGTATGAACACTGAAGCTTTCTTT. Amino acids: CASSASMNTEAFF.